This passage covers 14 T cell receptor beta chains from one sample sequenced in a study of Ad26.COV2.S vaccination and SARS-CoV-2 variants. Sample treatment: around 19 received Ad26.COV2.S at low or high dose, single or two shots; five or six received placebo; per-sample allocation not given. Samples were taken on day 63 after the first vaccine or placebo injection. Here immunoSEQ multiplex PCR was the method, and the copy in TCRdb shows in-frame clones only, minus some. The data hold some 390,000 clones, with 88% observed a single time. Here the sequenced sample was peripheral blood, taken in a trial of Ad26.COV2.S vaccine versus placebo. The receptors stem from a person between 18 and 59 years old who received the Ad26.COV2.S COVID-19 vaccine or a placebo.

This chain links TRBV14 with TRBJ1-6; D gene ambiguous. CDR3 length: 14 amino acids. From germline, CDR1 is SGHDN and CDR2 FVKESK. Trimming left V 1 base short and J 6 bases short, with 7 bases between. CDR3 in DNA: TGTGCCAGCAGCCAAGGGTCTCCTAATTCACCCCTCCACTTT. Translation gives CASSQGSPNSPLHF.

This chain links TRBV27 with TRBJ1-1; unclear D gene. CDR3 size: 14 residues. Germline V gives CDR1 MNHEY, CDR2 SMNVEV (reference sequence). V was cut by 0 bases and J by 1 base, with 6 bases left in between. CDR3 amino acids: CASSLSSGNTEAFF. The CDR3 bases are TGTGCCAGCAGTTTATCGAGCGGGAACACTGAAGCTTTCTTT.

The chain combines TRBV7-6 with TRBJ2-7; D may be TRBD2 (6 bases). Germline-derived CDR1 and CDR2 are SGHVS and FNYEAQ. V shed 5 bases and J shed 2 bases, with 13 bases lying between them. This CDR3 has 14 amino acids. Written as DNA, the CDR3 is TGTGCCAGCAGCCAGGTCCGGGGGACCTACGAGCAGTACTTC. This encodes CASSQVRGTYEQYF. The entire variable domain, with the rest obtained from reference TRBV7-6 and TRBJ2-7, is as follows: GAGVSQSPRYKVTKRGQDVALRCDPISGHVSLYWYRQALGQGPEFLTYFNYEAQQDKSGLPNDRFSAERPEGSISTLTIQRTEQRDSAMYRCASSQVRGTYEQYFGPGTRLTVT.

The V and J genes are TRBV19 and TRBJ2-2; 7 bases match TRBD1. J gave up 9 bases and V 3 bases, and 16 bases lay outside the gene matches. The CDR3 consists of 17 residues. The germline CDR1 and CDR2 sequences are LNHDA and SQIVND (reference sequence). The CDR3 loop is CASSIETGRKQTRELFF. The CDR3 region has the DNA TGTGCCAGTAGTATTGAGACAGGGAGAAAACAAACGCGGGAGCTGTTTTTT.

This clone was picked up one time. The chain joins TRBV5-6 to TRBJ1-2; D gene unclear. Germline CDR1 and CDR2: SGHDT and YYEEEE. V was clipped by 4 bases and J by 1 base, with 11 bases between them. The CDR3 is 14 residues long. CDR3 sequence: CASSLKGDNYGYTF. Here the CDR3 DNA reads TGTGCCAGCAGCCTGAAGGGCGATAACTATGGCTACACCTTC.

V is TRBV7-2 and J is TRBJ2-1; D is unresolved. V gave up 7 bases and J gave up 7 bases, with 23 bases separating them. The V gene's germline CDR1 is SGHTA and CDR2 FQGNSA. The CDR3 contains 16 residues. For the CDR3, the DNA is TGTGCCAGCACCTTCACCTCGAGCCGCACAATAAATGAGCAGTTCTTC. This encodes CASTFTSSRTINEQFF. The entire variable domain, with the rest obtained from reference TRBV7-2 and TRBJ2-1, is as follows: GAGVSQSPSNKVTEKGKDVELRCDPISGHTALYWYRQSLGQGLEFLIYFQGNSAPDKSGLPSDRFSAERTGGSVSTLTIQRTQQEDSAVYLCASTFTSSRTINEQFFGPGTRLTVL.

The CDR3 region has the DNA TGTGCCAGCAGGGAGACAGGGGGTACTGAAGCTTTCTTT. This codes for CASRETGGTEAFF. The chain combines TRBV6-5 with TRBJ1-1; 9 bases map to TRBD1. CDR3 length equals 13 residues. The J segment lost 5 bases and the V segment lost 6 bases, leaving 4 bases of the junction unmatched. The germline V gene has CDR1 MNHEY and CDR2 SVGAGI.

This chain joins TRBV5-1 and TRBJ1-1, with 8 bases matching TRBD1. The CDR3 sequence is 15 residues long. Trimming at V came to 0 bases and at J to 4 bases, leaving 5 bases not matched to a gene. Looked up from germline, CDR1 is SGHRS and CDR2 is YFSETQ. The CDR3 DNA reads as TGCGCCAGCAGCTTGGGTTCTACAGGGGGCACTGAAGCTTTCTTT. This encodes CASSLGSTGGTEAFF.

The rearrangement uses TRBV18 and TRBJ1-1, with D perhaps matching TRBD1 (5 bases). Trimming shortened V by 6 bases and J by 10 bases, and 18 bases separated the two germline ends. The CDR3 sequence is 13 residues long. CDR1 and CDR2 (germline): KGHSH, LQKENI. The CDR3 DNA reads TGTGCCAGCTCCCCCGGGACCCCTTTAACAGCTTTCTTT. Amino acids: CASSPGTPLTAFF.

DNA of the CDR3: TGTGCCAGCAGTTACGAGACAGGGACTGAAGCTTTCTTT. The encoded protein is CASSYETGTEAFF. The rearrangement joins TRBV6-5 to TRBJ1-1, with 7 bases identical to TRBD1. The J segment lost 5 bases and the V segment lost 2 bases, leaving 2 bases of the junction unmatched. Germline CDR1 reads MNHEY; CDR2 reads SVGAGI. The CDR3 is 13 residues long.

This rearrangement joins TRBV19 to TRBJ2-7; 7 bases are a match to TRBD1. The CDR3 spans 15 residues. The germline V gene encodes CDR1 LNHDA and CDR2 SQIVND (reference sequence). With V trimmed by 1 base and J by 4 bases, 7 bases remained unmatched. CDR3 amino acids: CASSIGSGTEYEQYF. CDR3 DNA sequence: TGTGCCAGTAGTATAGGGTCCGGGACAGAATACGAGCAGTACTTC.

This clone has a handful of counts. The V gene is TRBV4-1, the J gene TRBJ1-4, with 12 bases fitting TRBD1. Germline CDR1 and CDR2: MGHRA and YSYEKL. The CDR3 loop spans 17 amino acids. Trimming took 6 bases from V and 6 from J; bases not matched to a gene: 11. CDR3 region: CASRPGTGGVSDEKLFF. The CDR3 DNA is TGCGCCAGCAGACCCGGGACAGGGGGCGTCTCGGATGAAAAACTGTTTTTT.

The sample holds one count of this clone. The CDR3 loop is CSVKRQGSYNEQFF. The CDR3 DNA sequence: TGCAGCGTCAAACGGCAGGGGAGCTACAATGAGCAGTTCTTC. The chain carries TRBV29-1 and TRBJ2-1; a weak D match, TRBD1 (6 bases). Looked up from germline, CDR1 is SQVTM and CDR2 is ANQGSEA. The V end lost 6 bases, the J end lost 3 bases, and 15 bases lay between the germline ends. This CDR3 is 14 amino acids long.

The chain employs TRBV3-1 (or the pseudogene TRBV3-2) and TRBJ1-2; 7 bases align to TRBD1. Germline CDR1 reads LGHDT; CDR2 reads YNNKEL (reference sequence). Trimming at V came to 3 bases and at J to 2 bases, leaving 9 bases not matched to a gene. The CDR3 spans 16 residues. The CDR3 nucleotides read TGTGCCAGCAGCCACCGAGGGGGGACAGCAAACTATGGCTACACCTTC. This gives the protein CASSHRGGTANYGYTF.